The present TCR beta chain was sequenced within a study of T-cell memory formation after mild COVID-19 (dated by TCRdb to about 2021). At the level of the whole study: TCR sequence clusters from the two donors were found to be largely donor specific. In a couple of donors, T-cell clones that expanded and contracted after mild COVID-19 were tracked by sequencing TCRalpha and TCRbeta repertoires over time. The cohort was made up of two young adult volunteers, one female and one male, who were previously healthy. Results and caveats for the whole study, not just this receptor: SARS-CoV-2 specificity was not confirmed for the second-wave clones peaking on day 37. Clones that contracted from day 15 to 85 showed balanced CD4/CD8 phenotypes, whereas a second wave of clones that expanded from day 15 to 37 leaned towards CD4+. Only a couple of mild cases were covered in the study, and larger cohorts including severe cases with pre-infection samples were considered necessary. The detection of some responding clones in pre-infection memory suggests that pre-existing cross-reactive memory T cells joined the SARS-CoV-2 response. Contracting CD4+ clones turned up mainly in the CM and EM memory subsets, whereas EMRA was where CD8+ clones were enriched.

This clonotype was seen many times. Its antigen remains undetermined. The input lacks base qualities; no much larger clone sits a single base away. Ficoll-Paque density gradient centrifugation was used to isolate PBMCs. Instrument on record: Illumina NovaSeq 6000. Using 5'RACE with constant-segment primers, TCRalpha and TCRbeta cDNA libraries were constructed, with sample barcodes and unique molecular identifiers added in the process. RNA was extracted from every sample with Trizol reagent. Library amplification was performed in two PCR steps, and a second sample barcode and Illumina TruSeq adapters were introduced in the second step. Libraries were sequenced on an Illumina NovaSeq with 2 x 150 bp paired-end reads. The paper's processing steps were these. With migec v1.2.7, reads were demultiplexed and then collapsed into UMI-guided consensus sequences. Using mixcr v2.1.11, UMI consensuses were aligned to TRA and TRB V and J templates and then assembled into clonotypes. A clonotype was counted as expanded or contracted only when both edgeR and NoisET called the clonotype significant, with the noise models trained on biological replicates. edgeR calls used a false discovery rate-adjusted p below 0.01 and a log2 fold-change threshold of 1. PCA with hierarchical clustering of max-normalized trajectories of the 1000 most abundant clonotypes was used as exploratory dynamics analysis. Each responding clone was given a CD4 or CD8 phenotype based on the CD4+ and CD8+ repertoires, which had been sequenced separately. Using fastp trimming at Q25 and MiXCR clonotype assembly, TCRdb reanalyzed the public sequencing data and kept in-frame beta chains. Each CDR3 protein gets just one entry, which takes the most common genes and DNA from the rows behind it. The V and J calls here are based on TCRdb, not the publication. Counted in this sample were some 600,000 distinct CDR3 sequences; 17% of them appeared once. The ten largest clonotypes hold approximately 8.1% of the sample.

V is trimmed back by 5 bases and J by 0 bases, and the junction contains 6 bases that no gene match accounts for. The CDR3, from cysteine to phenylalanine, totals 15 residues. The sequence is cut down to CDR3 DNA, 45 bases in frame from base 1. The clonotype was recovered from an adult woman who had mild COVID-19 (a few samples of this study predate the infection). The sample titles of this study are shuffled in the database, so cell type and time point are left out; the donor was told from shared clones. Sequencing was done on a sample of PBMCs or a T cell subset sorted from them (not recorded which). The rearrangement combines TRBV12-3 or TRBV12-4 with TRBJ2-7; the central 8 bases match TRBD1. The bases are TGTGCCAGCAGTCCCCAAGGACAGGGCTCCTACGAGCAGTACTTC. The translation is CASSPQGQGSYEQYF.